A selection of T cell receptor beta chains follows, all from one sample in a study of shared clonotypes between healthy human individuals. Profiling relied on immunoSEQ multiplex PCR, and the TCRdb table lists in-frame clones only, not all of them. The sample includes about 490,000 clones, roughly four fifths of them seen just once. Sequenced input: PBMCs. The receptors derive from a woman in her 40s in good health. Some clones in this sample may be carry-over from other donors' samples. Each CDR3 is given with its conserved first and last residue. A D gene is named only where the DNA matches it firmly. Size is stated for part of the rows, as once, few or many counts, or as a class when the clone is expanded.

D,length,J,size,V,CDR3,DNA
.,13,TRBJ2-7,.,TRBV6-1,CASRATGLYEQYF,TGTGCCAGCAGAGCCACAGGTCTCTACGAGCAGTACTTC
.,14,TRBJ2-2,.,TRBV7-2,CASSLGVNTGELFF,TGTGCCAGCAGCTTAGGAGTGAACACCGGGGAGCTGTTTTTT
.,13,TRBJ2-3,.,TRBV5-1,CASSAAGTDTQYF,TGCGCCAGCAGCGCTGCTGGAACAGATACGCAGTATTTT
TRBD2,13,TRBJ2-7,.,TRBV19,CASSTGLAHEQYF,TGTGCCAGTAGCACGGGACTAGCGCACGAGCAGTACTTC
.,15,TRBJ2-7,.,TRBV4-1,CASSPRWGNSYEQYF,TGCGCCAGCAGCCCCCGGTGGGGGAACTCCTACGAGCAGTACTTC
.,14,TRBJ1-3,.,TRBV28,CASSLLQGGGTIYF,TGTGCCAGCAGTTTGTTACAAGGAGGGGGCACCATATATTTT
.,16,TRBJ2-1,.,TRBV7-6,CASSPSPRAGYNEQFF,TGTGCCAGCAGCCCCTCCCCCAGGGCCGGATACAATGAGCAGTTCTTC
.,15,TRBJ2-1,.,TRBV11-2,CASSLLSLSYNEQFF,TGTGCCAGCAGCTTACTTTCGCTGTCCTACAATGAGCAGTTCTTC
.,12,TRBJ1-4,.,TRBV7-8,CASSALSGKLFF,TGTGCCAGCAGCGCCCTTTCGGGAAAACTGTTTTTT
.,13,TRBJ2-2,.,TRBV30,CAWSVMGGGELFF,TGTGCCTGGAGTGTTATGGGAGGCGGGGAGCTGTTTTTT
.,13,TRBJ1-4,many,TRBV28,CASRQYSGIKLFF,TGTGCCAGCAGACAATACAGCGGAATAAAACTGTTTTTT
.,14,TRBJ2-5,.,TRBV5-1,CASSFDGGSETQYF,TGCGCCAGCAGCTTCGATGGGGGTTCAGAGACCCAGTACTTC
TRBD1,14,TRBJ2-1,.,TRBV10-3,CANAPGQGSNEQFF,TGTGCCAACGCACCGGGACAGGGCTCCAATGAGCAGTTCTTC
TRBD2,17,TRBJ2-3,.,TRBV5-5,CASSLASSGRAGDTQYF,TGTGCCAGCAGCTTGGCCTCCAGCGGGAGGGCCGGAGATACGCAGTATTTT
.,16,TRBJ1-5,few,TRBV6-6,CASTNRGGNSNQPQHF,TGTGCCAGCACCAACCGGGGGGGTAATAGCAATCAGCCCCAGCATTTT
TRBD2,18,TRBJ2-5,many,TRBV28,CASSLGLKRLAGRETQYF,TGTGCCAGCAGTTTGGGCTTAAAAAGACTAGCGGGGAGGGAGACCCAGTACTTC
.,15,TRBJ2-1,.,TRBV6-6,CASSPTGSSYNEQFF,TGTGCCAGCAGCCCCACAGGGAGCTCCTACAATGAGCAGTTCTTC
.,14,TRBJ1-5,.,TRBV28,CASSPLVIRQPQHF,TGTGCCAGCAGTCCCCTGGTGATTCGCCAGCCCCAGCATTTT
.,12,TRBJ2-7,.,TRBV5-5,CASSINLYEQYF,TGTGCCAGCAGCATCAATCTGTACGAGCAGTACTTC
.,15,TRBJ2-1,.,TRBV9,CASSVSAGTYNEQFF,TGTGCCAGCAGCGTTTCAGCGGGCACTTACAATGAGCAGTTCTTC
.,15,TRBJ2-1,once,TRBV7-9,CASSPMPETINEQFF,TGTGCCAGCAGCCCTATGCCAGAGACGATAAATGAGCAGTTCTTC
.,13,TRBJ1-1,few,TRBV2,CASSLRMNTEAFF,TGTGCCAGCAGTCTGCGCATGAACACTGAAGCTTTCTTT